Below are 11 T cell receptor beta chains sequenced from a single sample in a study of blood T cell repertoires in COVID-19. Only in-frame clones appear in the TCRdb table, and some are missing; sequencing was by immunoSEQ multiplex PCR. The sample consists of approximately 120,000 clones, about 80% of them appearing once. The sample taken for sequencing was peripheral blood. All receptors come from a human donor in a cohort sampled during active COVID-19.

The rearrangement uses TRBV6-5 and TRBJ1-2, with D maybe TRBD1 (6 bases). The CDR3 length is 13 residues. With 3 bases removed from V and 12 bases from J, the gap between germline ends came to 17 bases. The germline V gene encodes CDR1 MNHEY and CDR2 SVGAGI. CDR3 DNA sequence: TGTGCCAGCAGTTATTCCCGTGGGGGCGTGAACACCTTC. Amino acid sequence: CASSYSRGGVNTF.

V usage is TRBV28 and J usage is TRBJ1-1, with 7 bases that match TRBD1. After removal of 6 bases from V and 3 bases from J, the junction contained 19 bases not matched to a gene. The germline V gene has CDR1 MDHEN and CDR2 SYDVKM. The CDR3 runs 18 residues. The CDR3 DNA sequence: TGTGCCAGCAGGACCGTTAAGGGGGCAGGGCTGGAGGACACTGAAGCTTTCTTT. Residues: CASRTVKGAGLEDTEAFF.

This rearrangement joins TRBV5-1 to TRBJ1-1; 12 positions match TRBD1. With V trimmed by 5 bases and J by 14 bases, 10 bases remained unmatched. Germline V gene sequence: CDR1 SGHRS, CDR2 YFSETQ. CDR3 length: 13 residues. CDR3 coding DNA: TGCGCCAGCAGGGCCGGGACAGGGGGCGAGGCGTTCTTT. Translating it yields CASRAGTGGEAFF.

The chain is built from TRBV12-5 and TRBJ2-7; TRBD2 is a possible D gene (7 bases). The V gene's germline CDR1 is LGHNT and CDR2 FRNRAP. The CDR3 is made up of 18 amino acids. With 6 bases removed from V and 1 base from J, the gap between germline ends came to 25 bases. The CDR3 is CASGSPRERGASSYEQYF. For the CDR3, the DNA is TGTGCTAGTGGCTCCCCCCGCGAACGGGGGGCCTCTTCCTACGAGCAGTACTTC.

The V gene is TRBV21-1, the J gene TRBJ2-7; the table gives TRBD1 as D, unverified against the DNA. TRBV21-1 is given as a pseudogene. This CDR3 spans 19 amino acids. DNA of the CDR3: TGTGCCAGCAGCAAAGGAGGGCAGGGGGCATTCCTAATGGAGGACGAGCAGTACTTC. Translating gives CASSKGGQGAFLMEDEQYF.

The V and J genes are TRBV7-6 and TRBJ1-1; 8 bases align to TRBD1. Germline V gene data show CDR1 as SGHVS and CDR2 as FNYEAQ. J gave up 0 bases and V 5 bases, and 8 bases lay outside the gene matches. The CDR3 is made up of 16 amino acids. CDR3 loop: CASSPQGAPMNTEAFF. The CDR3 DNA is TGTGCCAGCAGCCCCCAGGGGGCCCCCATGAACACTGAAGCTTTCTTT.

CDR3 protein: CATSKGPGEGEQYF. The CDR3 region has the DNA TGTGCCACCAGTAAGGGGCCAGGGGAGGGGGAGCAGTACTTC. This chain links TRBV24-1 with TRBJ2-7; D is perhaps TRBD2 (7 bases). V was cut by 6 bases and J by 7 bases, with 18 bases left in between. CDR1 is KGHDR and CDR2 is SFDVKD in the germline V gene. The CDR3 has 14 amino acids.

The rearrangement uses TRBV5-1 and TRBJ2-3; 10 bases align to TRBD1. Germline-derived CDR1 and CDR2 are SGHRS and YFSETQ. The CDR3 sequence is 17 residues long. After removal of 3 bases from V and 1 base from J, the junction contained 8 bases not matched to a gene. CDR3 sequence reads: CASSSLGGTGGTDTQYF. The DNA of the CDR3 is TGCGCCAGCAGCTCCCTAGGGGGGACAGGGGGCACAGATACGCAGTATTTT.

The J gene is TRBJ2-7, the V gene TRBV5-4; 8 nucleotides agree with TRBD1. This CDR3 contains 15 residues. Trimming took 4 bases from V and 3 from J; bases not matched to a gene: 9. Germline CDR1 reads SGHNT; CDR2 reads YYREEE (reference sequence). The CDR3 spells CASSPVDREVYEQYF. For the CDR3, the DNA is TGTGCCAGCAGCCCAGTGGACAGGGAGGTCTACGAGCAGTACTTC. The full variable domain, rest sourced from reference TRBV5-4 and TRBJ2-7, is ETGVTQSPTHLIKTRGQQVTLRCSSQSGHNTVSWYQQALGQGPQFIFQYYREEENGRGNFPPRFSGLQFPNYSSELNVNALELDDSALYLCASSPVDREVYEQYFGPGTRLTVT.

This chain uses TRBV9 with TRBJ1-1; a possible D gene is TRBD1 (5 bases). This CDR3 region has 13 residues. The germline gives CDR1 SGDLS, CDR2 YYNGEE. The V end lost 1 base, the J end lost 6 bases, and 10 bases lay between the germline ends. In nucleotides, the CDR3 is TGTGCCAGCAGCGTACAGGGCACAGCTGAAGCTTTCTTT. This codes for CASSVQGTAEAFF.

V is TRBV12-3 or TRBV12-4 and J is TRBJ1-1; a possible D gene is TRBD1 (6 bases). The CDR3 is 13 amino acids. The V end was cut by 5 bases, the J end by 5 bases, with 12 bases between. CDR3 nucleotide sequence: TGTGCCAGCAGTCGCTCAGGGGAAACTGAAGCTTTCTTT. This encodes CASSRSGETEAFF.